The 8 T cell receptor beta chains in this list originate from one sample, sequenced in a study of blood T cell repertoires in COVID-19. Only in-frame clones appear in the TCRdb table, and some are missing; sequencing was by immunoSEQ multiplex PCR. The repertoire consists of approximately 440,000 clones, with more than 70% occurring once and the leading ten covering approximately 12%. Sequencing was done on a sample of peripheral blood. The receptors derive from a woman aged 45 to 65 with COVID-19, enrolled during active disease.

The chain joins TRBV15 to TRBJ2-1; 9 bases map to TRBD2. The CDR3 is 16 residues long. CDR1 LNHNV and CDR2 YYDKDF come from the germline V gene (reference sequence). After removal of 2 bases from V and 4 bases from J, the junction contained 6 bases not matched to a gene. The CDR3 is CATSRRPSGEYNEQFF. CDR3 bases: TGTGCCACCAGCAGACGCCCTAGCGGGGAGTACAATGAGCAGTTCTTC.

This clone was counted only a few times. The rearrangement links TRBV11-2 to TRBJ1-4; 9 bases match TRBD1. Germline V gene sequence: CDR1 SGHAT, CDR2 FQNNGV. The V gene end was trimmed by 5 bases and the J gene end by 13 bases; junction bases not matched to a gene: 17. The CDR3 is 16 amino acids. In DNA, the CDR3 is TGTGCCAGCAGCCCGTTGGACAGGGGCGCTGAAAGAAGACTGTTTTTT. It encodes CASSPLDRGAERRLFF.

The V call is TRBV5-5, the J call TRBJ2-1, with TRBD2 matching 7 bases. The V gene's germline CDR1 is SGHKS and CDR2 YYEKEE (reference sequence). The V and J ends lost 4 bases and 0 bases, in that order; junction bases with no gene match: 4. CDR3 length: 15 amino acids. The chain's CDR3 is CASSPSGSSYNEQFF. Written as DNA, the CDR3 is TGTGCCAGCAGCCCTAGCGGTAGCTCCTACAATGAGCAGTTCTTC. Using reference TRBV5-5 and TRBJ2-1 for the parts outside the CDR3, the full variable domain is DAGVTQSPTHLIKTRGQQVTLRCSPISGHKSVSWYQQVLGQGPQFIFQYYEKEERGRGNFPDRFSARQFPNYSSELNVNALLLGDSALYLCASSPSGSSYNEQFFGPGTRLTVL.

This chain links TRBV19 with TRBJ1-5; D is uncertain. There are 15 residues in the CDR3. Germline CDR1 and CDR2: LNHDA and SQIVND (reference sequence). The V end was cut by 4 bases, the J end by 7 bases, with 17 bases between. The CDR3 loop is CASSSSPGFGQPQHF. In DNA form, the CDR3 reads TGTGCCAGTAGTAGTTCCCCAGGTTTTGGGCAGCCCCAGCATTTT.

This CDR3 is CAWSLGGWDYGYTF. The DNA for the CDR3 is TGTGCCTGGAGCCTGGGGGGGTGGGACTATGGCTACACCTTC. J is TRBJ1-2 and V is TRBV30, with D possibly being TRBD1 (5 bases). This CDR3 has 14 amino acids. The V gene lost 3 bases and the J gene lost 3 bases, with 14 bases spanning the gap. Germline V gene data show CDR1 as GTSNPN and CDR2 as SVGIG (reference sequence).

This rearrangement joins TRBV27 to TRBJ2-1; D remains unclear. Germline V CDR1 and CDR2: MNHEY, SMNVEV (reference sequence). V gave up 2 bases and J gave up 7 bases, with 6 bases separating them. The CDR3 extends over 12 amino acids. The DNA for the CDR3 is TGTGCCAGCAGTTTAGCGAGGAATGAGCAGTTCTTC. Translated, it gives CASSLARNEQFF.

The V gene is TRBV7-6, the J gene TRBJ2-5, with D unresolved. This CDR3 region has 16 residues. Germline CDR1 and CDR2: SGHVS and FNYEAQ. Deletions cut 0 bases from V and 1 base from J, with 12 bases between. CDR3 residues: CASSLAYSPLQETQYF. For the CDR3, the DNA is TGTGCCAGCAGCTTAGCCTACTCGCCGCTCCAAGAGACCCAGTACTTC.

The chain recombines TRBV28 with TRBJ2-3, with D hard to call. The germline gives CDR1 MDHEN, CDR2 SYDVKM. This CDR3 region has 11 residues. Trimming cost V 3 bases and J 5 bases, with 3 bases left between them. CDR3 bases: TGTGCCAGCAGTTTCCGAGATACGCAGTATTTT. This sequence encodes CASSFRDTQYF.